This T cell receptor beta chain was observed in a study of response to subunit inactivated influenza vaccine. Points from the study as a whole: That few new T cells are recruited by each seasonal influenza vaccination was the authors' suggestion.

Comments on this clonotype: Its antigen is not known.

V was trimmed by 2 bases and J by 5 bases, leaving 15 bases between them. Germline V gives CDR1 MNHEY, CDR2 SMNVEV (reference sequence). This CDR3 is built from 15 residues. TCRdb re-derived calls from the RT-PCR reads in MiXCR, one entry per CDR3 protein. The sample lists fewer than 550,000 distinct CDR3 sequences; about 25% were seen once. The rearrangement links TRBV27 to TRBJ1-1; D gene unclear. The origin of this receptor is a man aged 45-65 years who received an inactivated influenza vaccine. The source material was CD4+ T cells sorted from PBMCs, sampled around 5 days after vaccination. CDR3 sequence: CASSLDRNLRTEAFF. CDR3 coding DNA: TGTGCCAGCAGTTTAGACCGGAACCTTCGGACTGAAGCTTTCTTT.